This T cell receptor (beta chain) was documented in a study of OX40 agonist ivuxolimab in advanced cancers. The wider study: Therapy given before enrollment (anti-PD-1, anti-PD-L1 or anti-CTLA-4) was allowed, and roughly 42% had some.

It was autoimmune disease history or systemic immunosuppression that excluded patients. Baseline was the first blood sampling point, followed by cycle 4 day 1 and cycle 7 day 1. Libraries were prepared by immunoSEQ multiplex PCR; TCRdb keeps only in-frame clonotypes and omits some of them. The data contain about 91,000 clones, 80% to 90% of them seen just once; the ten biggest clones take up about 1.1%. Looked up from germline, CDR1 is WNHNN and CDR2 is SYGVQD (reference sequence). The CDR3 has 16 residues. Losses at the gene ends were 0 bases for V and 1 base for J; bases not matched to a gene: 3. The receptor was isolated from an adult with an advanced solid tumor such as melanoma, head and neck, liver or kidney cancer. The source material was CD4+ or CD8+ T cells sorted from blood, sampled in a trial of the OX40 agonist ivuxolimab. The chain recombines TRBV10-1 with TRBJ2-3; 8 bases match TRBD2. CDR3 protein: CASSESKAGGTDTQYF. CDR3 nucleotides: TGCGCCAGCAGTGAGTCGAAAGCGGGGGGCACAGATACGCAGTATTTT.